This TCR beta chain was sequenced for a study of shared clonotypes between healthy human individuals. General study results and limits: Despite large depth, sorted-subset datasets appeared incompletely sequenced.

As concerns this clone: Its antigen is still unknown.

Healthy and HIV-negative, the adult donors had no recent acute infections or vaccinations. There were only Caucasian adults among the donors, and all lived in Nashville, Tennessee. The assay used deep level. Sequencing used immunoSEQ multiplex PCR; TCRdb keeps in-frame clones, though not all of them. Of over a million clones detected, 78% appear once; the ten largest clones hold 0.55% to 0.7%. This TCR derives from a man in his late teens or twenties in good health. Some clones in this sample may be carry-over from other donors' samples. Sequencing was carried out using memory CD4+ T cells from PBMCs. The subset: CD45RA-negative fraction.

The CDR3 coding sequence is TGCAGCGTTGATAGAGGGGGCTTTGATGGCTACACCTTC. Protein sequence: CSVDRGGFDGYTF. V is TRBV29-1 and J is TRBJ1-2; 7 bases match TRBD1. The CDR3 contains 13 residues. Germline V gene sequence: CDR1 SQVTM, CDR2 ANQGSEA. V lost 3 bases and J lost 6; bases outside the gene matches: 7.